The 5 T cell receptor beta chains presented below share a single source sample, sequenced in a study of cytomegalovirus exposure and HLA in healthy donors. PCR primers comprised 60 Vbeta and 13 Jbeta primers. Repertoires were generated with immunoSEQ multiplex PCR, while TCRdb's copy carries only in-frame clones and drops some. This sample has 100,000 to 150,000 clones, with about 74% found just once. Material for sequencing was PBMCs. The receptors come from a woman aged 45 to 65 in good health and CMV-seropositive.

This sequence joins TRBV27 and TRBJ1-6; 9 nucleotides line up with TRBD1. The J segment lost 10 bases and the V segment lost 5 bases, leaving 3 bases of the junction unmatched. This CDR3 region has 13 residues. From germline, CDR1 is MNHEY and CDR2 SMNVEV (reference sequence). The CDR3 sequence: CASSATGGSPLHF. CDR3 nucleotides: TGTGCCAGCAGTGCTACAGGGGGCTCACCCCTCCACTTT.

The V gene is TRBV5-1, the J gene TRBJ2-2, with 8 bases that match TRBD1. Trimming at V came to 4 bases and at J to 6 bases, leaving 2 bases not matched to a gene. Germline CDR1 is SGHRS and CDR2 is YFSETQ. CDR3 size: 13 residues. This CDR3 is CASSGQGPGELFF. DNA for the CDR3: TGCGCCAGCAGCGGACAGGGTCCCGGGGAGCTGTTTTTT.

This chain links TRBV6-1 with TRBJ1-2; the match to TRBD1 covers 11 bases. The CDR3 totals 17 residues. The germline gives CDR1 MNHNS, CDR2 SASEGT. With 0 bases clipped from V and 8 bases from J, the junction kept 11 bases outside the gene matches. The CDR3 sequence is CASSEAGRGQGAYGYTF. The CDR3 bases are TGTGCCAGCAGTGAAGCGGGTAGAGGACAGGGGGCATACGGCTACACCTTC.

The V call is TRBV6-4, the J call TRBJ2-1; TRBD2 is a possible D gene (7 bases). Germline CDR1 and CDR2: MRHNA and SNTAGT. The CDR3 extends over 15 amino acids. With 0 bases removed from V and 6 bases from J, the gap between germline ends came to 12 bases. CDR3 nucleotide sequence: TGTGCCAGCAGTGACTCCGGGCGGGGGCTCAATGAGCAGTTCTTC. Its translation is CASSDSGRGLNEQFF.

The V and J genes are TRBV11-2 and TRBJ2-7; 7 nucleotides agree with TRBD1. Per germline, CDR1 SGHAT and CDR2 FQNNGV. This CDR3 is built from 15 residues. After removal of 5 bases from V and 2 bases from J, the junction contained 9 bases not matched to a gene. The CDR3 nucleotides read TGTGCCAGCAGCAAGCCCGGGACAGTTACCTACGAGCAGTACTTC. Protein: CASSKPGTVTYEQYF. The whole variable domain, remainder taken from reference TRBV11-2 and TRBJ2-7, is EAGVAQSPRYKIIEKRQSVAFWCNPISGHATLYWYQQILGQGPKLLIQFQNNGVVDDSQLPKDRFSAERLKGVDSTLKIQPAKLEDSAVYLCASSKPGTVTYEQYFGPGTRLTVT.